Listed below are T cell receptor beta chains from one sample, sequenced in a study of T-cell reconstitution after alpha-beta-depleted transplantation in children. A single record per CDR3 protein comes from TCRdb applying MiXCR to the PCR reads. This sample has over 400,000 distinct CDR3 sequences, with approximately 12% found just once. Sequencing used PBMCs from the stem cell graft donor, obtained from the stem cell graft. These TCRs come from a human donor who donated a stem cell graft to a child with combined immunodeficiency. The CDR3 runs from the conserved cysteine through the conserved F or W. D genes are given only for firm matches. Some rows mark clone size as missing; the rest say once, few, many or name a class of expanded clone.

cdr3_nt: TGTGCCAGCAGCTTCTCACCCTCCTACAATGAGCAGTTCTTC; cdr3_aa: CASSFSPSYNEQFF; v_call: TRBV7-3; clone_size: .; d_call: .; j_call: TRBJ2-1
cdr3_nt: TGTGCCAGCAGTAAGACAGGGGTCGGCTCCTACAATGAGCAGTTCTTC; cdr3_aa: CASSKTGVGSYNEQFF; v_call: TRBV2; clone_size: .; d_call: TRBD1; j_call: TRBJ2-1
cdr3_nt: TGTGCCAGCAGCTTGCGGACACACTACGAGCAGTACTTC; cdr3_aa: CASSLRTHYEQYF; v_call: TRBV5-5; clone_size: few; d_call: .; j_call: TRBJ2-7
cdr3_nt: TGTGCCAGCAGGCGGACTAGCGGGACTCGGAATGAGCAGTTCTTC; cdr3_aa: CASRRTSGTRNEQFF; v_call: TRBV12-3/TRBV12-4; clone_size: .; d_call: TRBD2; j_call: TRBJ2-1
cdr3_nt: TGTGCCAGCGTACGGAACAGGGACTCCTACGAGCAGTACTTC; cdr3_aa: CASVRNRDSYEQYF; v_call: TRBV6-1; clone_size: few; d_call: .; j_call: TRBJ2-7
cdr3_nt: TGCAGTGCCATACAGGGCGGAATAAGGGATGAGCAGTTCTTC; cdr3_aa: CSAIQGGIRDEQFF; v_call: TRBV20-1; clone_size: .; d_call: .; j_call: TRBJ2-1
cdr3_nt: TGTGCCAGCAGCCCCCGGGTCATACAAGAGACCCAGTACTTC; cdr3_aa: CASSPRVIQETQYF; v_call: TRBV9; clone_size: .; d_call: .; j_call: TRBJ2-5
cdr3_nt: TGTGCCAGCGGGTATAGTTGGGAGCAGTACTTC; cdr3_aa: CASGYSWEQYF; v_call: TRBV12-3/TRBV12-4; clone_size: few; d_call: .; j_call: TRBJ2-7
cdr3_nt: TGCGCCAGCAGCTGGGGCGACAGGGGACTCGAGCAGTACTTC; cdr3_aa: CASSWGDRGLEQYF; v_call: TRBV5-1; clone_size: few; d_call: TRBD1; j_call: TRBJ2-7
cdr3_nt: TGTGCCAGCAGTTTCCCTTCCTTGGCCTCTGGGGCCCAGTACTTC; cdr3_aa: CASSFPSLASGAQYF; v_call: TRBV28; clone_size: .; d_call: .; j_call: TRBJ2-5
cdr3_nt: TGCAGTGCTAGCGCAGGGGGGACCTACGAGCAGTACTTC; cdr3_aa: CSASAGGTYEQYF; v_call: TRBV20-1; clone_size: .; d_call: .; j_call: TRBJ2-7
cdr3_nt: TGCAGTGCCCTGGGACTAGCGGGAGCTCGTAATGAGCAGTTCTTC; cdr3_aa: CSALGLAGARNEQFF; v_call: TRBV20-1; clone_size: many; d_call: TRBD2; j_call: TRBJ2-1
cdr3_nt: TGTGCCAGCAGCTTATATTTGGGACAGGTCTACGAGCAGTACTTC; cdr3_aa: CASSLYLGQVYEQYF; v_call: TRBV7-6; clone_size: .; d_call: TRBD1; j_call: TRBJ2-7
cdr3_nt: TGTGCCAGCAGTTTCCACTCGGGAGATACGCAGTATTTT; cdr3_aa: CASSFHSGDTQYF; v_call: TRBV12-3/TRBV12-4; clone_size: .; d_call: .; j_call: TRBJ2-3
cdr3_nt: TGTGCCAGCAGCCCCCTTGGCGGGGGGGGCTGGAATGAGCAGTTCTTC; cdr3_aa: CASSPLGGGGWNEQFF; v_call: TRBV28; clone_size: .; d_call: TRBD2; j_call: TRBJ2-1
cdr3_nt: TGCGCCAGCAGCCAAGCCCGAGGGACTCAAGAGACCCAGTACTTC; cdr3_aa: CASSQARGTQETQYF; v_call: TRBV4-3; clone_size: many; d_call: .; j_call: TRBJ2-5
cdr3_nt: TGTGCCAGCAGCGTAGGGTCCCGGAGCCCTATCTACAATGAGCAGTTCTTC; cdr3_aa: CASSVGSRSPIYNEQFF; v_call: TRBV9; clone_size: few; d_call: .; j_call: TRBJ2-1
cdr3_nt: TGCAGTGCTAGGGCGTCTTCGGGACGTTCGACAGAGACCCAGTACTTC; cdr3_aa: CSARASSGRSTETQYF; v_call: TRBV20-1; clone_size: .; d_call: .; j_call: TRBJ2-5